The 17 T cell receptor beta chains given below trace back to one sample, sequenced in a study of T cells after yellow fever vaccination. Each CDR3 protein gets one entry after TCRdb re-called the 5' RACE reads with MiXCR. The sample includes 150,000 to 200,000 distinct CDR3 sequences, roughly 8.8% of them seen just once. The sequencing used CD8+ T cells sorted from PBMCs, collected 45 days after the yellow fever booster vaccination. These receptors were taken from a man between 18 and 35 years old who received the YFV17D yellow fever vaccine.

This clonotype was seen a few times. The chain employs TRBV7-3 and TRBJ1-1; no clear D. Germline assignment: CDR1 SGHTA and CDR2 FQGTGA. The length of the CDR3 is 12 residues. Between the trimmed V and J ends, which lost 2 bases and 14 bases, there was a span of 15 bases. The CDR3 DNA is TGTGCCAGCAGCTTAGACGGCAGTCCTCCCTTCTTT. Translating it yields CASSLDGSPPFF.

This clonotype was seen ten or more times. The chain uses TRBV12-3 or TRBV12-4 and TRBJ2-7; the D is unclear. V was pared by 5 bases and J by 2 bases, with 16 bases between. This CDR3 spans 15 amino acids. The CDR3 sequence: CASSPAVLNAYEQYF. The CDR3 nucleotides read TGTGCCAGCAGTCCCGCGGTTCTGAACGCCTACGAGCAGTACTTC.

In its sample, this clonotype was seen a few times. The V and J genes are TRBV7-2 and TRBJ2-3; maybe TRBD1 (6 bases). CDR1 and CDR2 (germline): SGHTA, FQGNSA. V lost 5 bases, J lost 1 base, and 13 bases lay in between. CDR3 length: 15 residues. The CDR3 coding sequence is TGTGCCAGCAGCCCCGGGGCAGGGGGCACAGATACGCAGTATTTT. Encoded protein: CASSPGAGGTDTQYF.

This clonotype came up a few times. J is TRBJ2-1 and V is TRBV2; D not resolved. The CDR3 extends over 10 amino acids. Germline V gene sequence: CDR1 SNHLY, CDR2 FYNNEI. V shed 10 bases and J shed 7 bases, with 8 bases lying between them. DNA of the CDR3: TGTGCCACGCATACGAATGAGCAGTTCTTC. Amino acid sequence: CATHTNEQFF.

This clonotype was counted at least ten times. The chain joins TRBV10-3 to TRBJ2-1, with D unclear. Deletions cut 0 bases from V and 8 bases from J, with 17 bases between. The CDR3 runs to 16 residues. Germline V lookup: CDR1 ENHRY, CDR2 SYGVKD. The CDR3 reads CAISESEVGVNHEQFF. In DNA form, the CDR3 reads TGTGCCATCAGTGAGTCAGAGGTAGGAGTAAATCATGAGCAGTTCTTC.

The chain uses TRBV6-4 and TRBJ2-2; D not resolved. Germline lookup yields CDR1 MRHNA and CDR2 SNTAGT. V lost 4 bases, J lost 2 bases, and 5 bases lay in between. CDR3 size: 13 residues. The CDR3, as DNA: TGTGCCAGCAGTGGGGGTAACACCGGGGAGCTGTTTTTT. Its translation: CASSGGNTGELFF.

This clonotype has just a few counts. V gene TRBV4-1 combines with J gene TRBJ2-1; no clear D gene. CDR1 and CDR2 from the germline V gene are MGHRA and YSYEKL. Trimming stripped 2 bases from V and 9 bases from J, with 17 bases between. This CDR3 is 15 amino acids long. DNA for the CDR3: TGCGCCAGCAGCCAAATTAGAACGTCGGAAGGTGAGCAGTTCTTC. Translated, it gives CASSQIRTSEGEQFF.

This chain joins TRBV5-4 and TRBJ2-3; D is unclear. V was shortened by 1 base and J by 0 bases, with 24 bases between the two germline ends. The CDR3 consists of 20 residues. Germline V gene data show CDR1 as SGHNT and CDR2 as YYREEE (reference sequence). CDR3 nucleotides: TGTGCCAGCAGCTTGTCGCCCTTGGACCGAGCCTTCCTTAGCACAGATACGCAGTATTTT. Encoded protein: CASSLSPLDRAFLSTDTQYF.

This chain uses TRBV7-9 with TRBJ2-4; D remains unclear. This CDR3 has 12 residues. The germline V gene encodes CDR1 SEHNR and CDR2 FQNEAQ (reference sequence). V was cut by 7 bases and J by 1 base, with 5 bases left in between. The CDR3 region has the DNA TGTGCCAGCACTGGGGCCAAAAACATTCAGTACTTC. It encodes CASTGAKNIQYF.

This clonotype was detected only a few times. V and J are TRBV4-1 and TRBJ2-4; D possibly corresponds to TRBD2 (5 bases). Trimming took off 8 bases at V and 11 bases at J, with 13 bases between the two ends. Germline CDR1 MGHRA, CDR2 YSYEKL. This CDR3 is built from 11 residues. The chain's CDR3 is CASGRGGVQYF. CDR3 bases: TGCGCCAGCGGGCGCGGAGGCGTTCAGTACTTC.

Ten or more counts support this clonotype. CDR3 bases: TGTGCCAGCAGTTTTGGCCGGACGGATACGCAGTATTTT. It yields the protein CASSFGRTDTQYF. The V and J genes are TRBV28 and TRBJ2-3; the D is unclear. V lost 3 bases to trimming and J lost 6 bases, with 10 bases between them. CDR3 length equals 13 residues. In germline, CDR1 is MDHEN, CDR2 SYDVKM.

Only a few counts were recorded for this clonotype. This chain uses TRBV6-4 with TRBJ2-3, with 10 positions matching TRBD2. This CDR3 region has 15 residues. In germline, CDR1 is MRHNA, CDR2 SNTAGT. Losses at the gene ends were 2 bases for V and 1 base for J; bases not matched to a gene: 0. CDR3 in DNA: TGTGCCAGCAGTGACGGGACTAGCGGCACAGATACGCAGTATTTT. This encodes CASSDGTSGTDTQYF.

The gene calls are TRBV7-2 and TRBJ2-1, with D uncertain. With 6 bases removed from V and 4 bases from J, the gap between germline ends came to 10 bases. CDR3 length: 13 amino acids. CDR1 is SGHTA and CDR2 is FQGNSA in the germline V gene. CDR3 loop: CASRSLLYNEQFF. CDR3 nucleotides: TGTGCCAGCAGGTCACTGCTTTACAATGAGCAGTTCTTC.

The V gene is TRBV29-1, the J gene TRBJ2-1; D tentatively fits TRBD1 or TRBD2 (5 bases each). V was pared by 5 bases and J by 6 bases, with 20 bases between. There are 15 residues in the CDR3. CDR1 and CDR2 from the germline V gene are SQVTM and ANQGSEA. This CDR3 is CSVSGPLSRRNEQFF. The CDR3 bases are TGCAGCGTTTCGGGACCGTTGTCCAGGCGCAATGAGCAGTTCTTC.

This clonotype came up a few times. V usage is TRBV6-5 and J usage is TRBJ2-5; 11 bases map to TRBD2. With V trimmed by 7 bases and J by 1 base, 2 bases remained unmatched. Germline V gene sequence: CDR1 MNHEY, CDR2 SVGAGI. The CDR3 is 14 residues long. The CDR3 nucleotides are TGTGCCAGCAAGGGACTAGCGGCCCAAGAGACCCAGTACTTC. The encoded protein is CASKGLAAQETQYF.

The genes are TRBV5-1 and TRBJ2-2, with 7 bases that match TRBD2. V lost 5 bases and J lost 2; bases outside the gene matches: 6. Germline loops: CDR1 SGHRS, CDR2 YFSETQ. The CDR3 has 15 residues. The CDR3 sequence: CASSTGTTNTGELFF. The DNA for the CDR3 is TGCGCCAGCAGTACCGGGACTACCAACACCGGGGAGCTGTTTTTT. The full variable domain, with the rest looked up from reference TRBV5-1 and TRBJ2-2, is KAGVTQTPRYLIKTRGQQVTLSCSPISGHRSVSWYQQTPGQGLQFLFEYFSETQRNKGNFPGRFSGRQFSNSRSEMNVSTLELGDSALYLCASSTGTTNTGELFFGEGSRLTVL.

The chain employs TRBV5-1 and TRBJ1-1; 7 bases align to TRBD1. CDR3 length equals 15 residues. Germline V lookup: CDR1 SGHRS, CDR2 YFSETQ. The V gene end was trimmed by 0 bases and the J gene end by 5 bases; junction bases not matched to a gene: 7. This CDR3 is CASSLGQGVRTEAFF. Written as DNA, the CDR3 is TGCGCCAGCAGCTTGGGTCAGGGGGTGAGAACTGAAGCTTTCTTT.